Listed below are T cell receptor beta chains from one sample, sequenced in a study of cytomegalovirus exposure and HLA in healthy donors. Assay: immunoSEQ multiplex PCR; the TCRdb copy retains only in-frame clones and omits some. Of approximately 87,000 clones in the sample, about 86% were seen once. Source material: PBMCs. These receptors all stem from a woman aged 70-85 years in good health and CMV-seropositive. CDR3s include the opening cysteine and the closing phenylalanine or tryptophan. Each record gives: clone size, J gene, D gene, V gene, CDR3 DNA, CDR3 protein. The D gene is left open where the match is weak. The listing skips clone size in some rows; elsewhere it reads once, few, many or a size class.

.,TRBJ2-7,.,TRBV7-9,TGTGCCACGGGGTTCGGGGAAAGGGACGAGCAGTACTTC,CATGFGERDEQYF
.,TRBJ1-1,.,TRBV30,TGTGCCTGGGAGGGTGGGCAATTGAACACTGAAGCTTTCTTT,CAWEGGQLNTEAFF
few,TRBJ1-1,.,TRBV6-5,TGTGCCAGCAGATACCTTAACACCATGAACACTGAAGCTTTCTTT,CASRYLNTMNTEAFF
.,TRBJ1-2,.,TRBV5-1,TGCGCCAGCAGCTTGGAAACGGGGAACTATGGCTACACCTTC,CASSLETGNYGYTF
.,TRBJ2-7,.,TRBV5-8,TGTGCCAGCAGCTTTAGGAGTGGCGAGCAGTACTTC,CASSFRSGEQYF
.,TRBJ1-2,.,TRBV11-2,TGTGCCAGCAGCCCACGGAGGGACTTTCCGTTCTATGGCTACACCTTC,CASSPRRDFPFYGYTF
.,TRBJ2-3,TRBD1,TRBV2,TGTGCCAGCAGGCCGGACAGGGGGGACACAGATACGCAGTATTTT,CASRPDRGDTDTQYF
.,TRBJ2-4,.,TRBV15,TGTGCCACCAGCAGAGATGGCCGACAGCCAAACATTCAGTACTTC,CATSRDGRQPNIQYF
.,TRBJ2-1,TRBD1,TRBV29-1,TGCAGCACGGGACAGGGCCTCAGTGAGCAGTTCTTC,CSTGQGLSEQFF
.,TRBJ1-5,TRBD1,TRBV28,TGTGCCAGCATAGGGGACAGAAGAAATCAGCCCCAGCATTTT,CASIGDRRNQPQHF
.,TRBJ2-2,.,TRBV28,TGTGCCAGCAGTTGGGGGACTTCACCCACCGGGGAGCTGTTTTTT,CASSWGTSPTGELFF
.,TRBJ1-5,.,TRBV6-5,TGTGCCACCCAGCGGGGGAGCAATCAGCCCCAGCATTTT,CATQRGSNQPQHF
.,TRBJ2-7,.,TRBV6-1,TGTGCCAGCAGTCTGCCGGGACTGTCCTACGAGCAGTACTTC,CASSLPGLSYEQYF
.,TRBJ2-7,TRBD1,TRBV5-1,TGCGCCAGCAGCCCCGGACAGGGACCCTACGAGCAGTACTTC,CASSPGQGPYEQYF
many,TRBJ1-3,.,TRBV25-1,TGTGCCAGCAGTGATGGAGGGCGCGCTGGAAACACCATATATTTT,CASSDGGRAGNTIYF
.,TRBJ1-4,.,TRBV19,TGTGCCAGTAGTTCCTCAAGAGGGAGGTTCGTCGATGAAAAACTGTTTTTT,CASSSSRGRFVDEKLFF
few,TRBJ2-2,TRBD1,TRBV25-1,TGTGCCAGCAGTGAGAGGACAGGGGGGTTTACCGGGGAGCTGTTTTTT,CASSERTGGFTGELFF
.,TRBJ2-7,.,TRBV7-9,TGTGCCAGCAGCTTGGGCAGGACTGGCTACGAGCAGTACTTC,CASSLGRTGYEQYF
few,TRBJ2-7,.,TRBV7-2,TGTGCCAGCAGCTTCCAGGGCTGGGGCCTACGAGAGCAGTACTTC,CASSFQGWGLREQYF
.,TRBJ1-1,.,TRBV11-1,TGTGCCAGCAGCCACATTAGACTTGAAGCTTTCTTT,CASSHIRLEAFF
.,TRBJ2-7,.,TRBV6-1,TGTGCCAGCGGTCGTGTAGACTACGAGCAGTACTTC,CASGRVDYEQYF
.,TRBJ1-1,.,TRBV7-9,TGTGCCAGCAGCTTAGGTGAACAGAGAGCTAAGAACACTGAAGCTTTCTTT,CASSLGEQRAKNTEAFF
.,TRBJ2-5,TRBD2,TRBV7-9,TGTGCCACCGTCAGCGGGACCAAAGAGACCCAGTACTTC,CATVSGTKETQYF
.,TRBJ1-1,TRBD1,TRBV7-8,TGTGCCAGCAGCTTAGCGAGGACAGGAGCGGGAGCTTTCTTT,CASSLARTGAGAFF
.,TRBJ2-7,TRBD2,TRBV7-3,TGTGCCAGCAGCTTATCGGGGGGAGGCTCCTACGAGCAGTACTTC,CASSLSGGGSYEQYF
.,TRBJ2-7,TRBD2,TRBV27,TGTGCCAGCAGTTTCTTAGGCGGGAGGTCCGAGCAGTACTTC,CASSFLGGRSEQYF
.,TRBJ2-2,.,TRBV5-6,TGTGCCAGCAGCCCGGAGCAGTCGAACACCGGGGAGCTGTTTTTT,CASSPEQSNTGELFF
few,TRBJ1-5,TRBD1,TRBV19,TGTGCCAGCCGGGACAGTAATCAGCCCCAGCATTTT,CASRDSNQPQHF
.,TRBJ2-2,TRBD1,TRBV11-2,TGTGCCAGCAGCCGAGGGGGCAGGGATCACACCGGGGAGCTGTTTTTT,CASSRGGRDHTGELFF
few,TRBJ2-7,TRBD2,TRBV6-5,TGTGCCAGCCTTAGACTAGCGGGCTACGAGCAGTACTTC,CASLRLAGYEQYF
.,TRBJ2-7,TRBD1,TRBV19,TGTGCCAGTAGTGTCAGGACAGGGGGCGGGGAGCAGTACTTC,CASSVRTGGGEQYF
.,TRBJ2-4,TRBD2,TRBV4-1,TGCGCCAGCAGCCAACCCGGACGGGGGGAGGCCAAAAACATTCAGTACTTC,CASSQPGRGEAKNIQYF
.,TRBJ1-5,TRBD1,TRBV19,TGTGCCAGTAGGACCAGGCAGGGGGCTGGGAATCAGCCCCAGCATTTT,CASRTRQGAGNQPQHF
few,TRBJ2-2,TRBD1,TRBV11-3,TGTGCCAGCAGCGAAGACAGGGGATGGAGCACCGGGGAGCTGTTTTTT,CASSEDRGWSTGELFF
.,TRBJ2-1,TRBD2,TRBV5-4,TGTGCCAGCAGCGTAAGACTAGCGGGCTACAATGAGCAGTTCTTC,CASSVRLAGYNEQFF
few,TRBJ1-5,.,TRBV28,TGTGCCAGCAGCTCACAGACAGTGGGCAATCAGCCCCAGCATTTT,CASSSQTVGNQPQHF
.,TRBJ2-3,TRBD1,TRBV2,TGTGCCAGCGGCCGGGACAGGGGAGGAGATACGCAGTATTTT,CASGRDRGGDTQYF
.,TRBJ1-1,.,TRBV7-3,TGTGCCAGCAGCTTGGGCTCAGGGCGGACTGAAGCTTTCTTT,CASSLGSGRTEAFF
.,TRBJ2-5,TRBD2,TRBV5-1,TGCGCCACCTCGCGGGGGGGGAAAGAGACCCAGTACTTC,CATSRGGKETQYF